This record looks at one TCR beta chain sequence and its context. As handled by the study authors: Amplified reference gene primers provided the basis for estimating nucleated cell counts. TCRdb's table, derived via immunoSEQ multiplex PCR, lists solely in-frame clones and lacks some. From that table come the V and J calls and clone size; the DNA was used to work out D and trimming. The table records under 250,000 clones, 84% of them present only once. This sample stems from a study of blood T cell repertoires in COVID-19. Study summary: Spain, Italy and the United States supplied samples that represented acute and convalescent COVID-19. Nucleic acid was either cDNA or gDNA, and it came from T cells, B-cell-depleted T cells, or PBMCs.

This CDR3 is 13 amino acids long. The V end lost 1 base, the J end lost 1 base, and 4 bases lay between the germline ends. The germline V gene has CDR1 GTSNPN and CDR2 SVGIG (reference sequence). The receptor was isolated from a woman aged 25-40 years who had recovered from COVID-19. This chain connects TRBV30 to TRBJ2-2; no firm D call. The material sequenced was peripheral blood. The CDR3 protein is CAWSAENTGELFF. The DNA for the CDR3 is TGTGCCTGGAGTGCAGAGAACACCGGGGAGCTGTTTTTT.